Below, one TCR beta chain is given with its context. Distinct nucleotide sequences in the sample also encode this CDR3. This sample is drawn from a study of blood T cell repertoires in COVID-19. For the study at large: From T cells, B-cell-depleted T cells, or PBMCs came the material, which was cDNA or gDNA.

The CDR3 extends over 14 amino acids. V was shortened by 0 bases and J by 4 bases, with 9 bases between the two germline ends. CDR1 and CDR2 (germline): MNHEY, SVGAGI. As handled by the study authors: Cell counts per sample came from amplifying reference gene primers. The table came from immunoSEQ multiplex PCR; TCRdb's copy has only in-frame clones and leaves some out. V, J and clone size derive from that table, while D and trimming were established from the DNA sequence. The sample lists roughly 260,000 clones; about four fifths were seen once. The specimen was peripheral blood. This TCR was sampled from a woman in her late teens or twenties with acute or convalescent COVID-19. This sequence joins TRBV6-5 and TRBJ1-1; the D is unclear. For the CDR3, the DNA is TGTGCCAGCAGTTACTCCGGGGTTCGCACTGAAGCTTTCTTT. Its protein product is CASSYSGVRTEAFF.